The clone carrying this T cell receptor (beta chain) was seen only a few times. The antigen is unknown. These data originate in a study of identical twins. Study-level findings and limits: Compared with models, monozygotic twins showed more out-of-frame TCR alpha sharing. Insertion counts were lower in abundant cord blood beta clonotypes, a trend that memory repertoires did not show.

V was cut by 1 base and J by 7 bases, with 5 bases left in between. The CDR3 spans 12 residues. Germline CDR1 reads LNHDA; CDR2 reads SQIVND (reference sequence). TCRdb re-called the 5' RACE reads with MiXCR, one entry per CDR3 protein. The repertoire consists of roughly 190,000 distinct CDR3 sequences, with 15% to 20% occurring once and the leading ten covering over 35%. The sample was also reused in another study, on T cells expressing NK-cell markers.

This clonotype originated in a woman under 30 in good health. The gene calls are TRBV19 and TRBJ2-1; D may be TRBD2 (5 bases). Sequenced input: CD8+ T cells sorted from blood. The CDR3 loop reads CASSIGGNEQFF. CDR3 in DNA: TGTGCCAGTAGTATAGGAGGGAATGAGCAGTTCTTC.